This TCR beta chain came from a study of T cell responses to AZD1222 COVID-19 vaccine. Clones were read by immunoSEQ multiplex PCR, and TCRdb kept only the in-frame ones, dropping some. The top ten hold over 3% of the sample, which has more than 95,000 clones, approximately 86% seen once. Overall study findings and caveats: There were mostly white British donors and more females than males, and clonal diversity was possibly underestimated. The repertoires were collected only after the peak T cell response.

This clone appeared once. Its antigen remains unknown. This sample comprised peripheral blood, obtained 28 days after the second dose of the MenACWY control vaccine. This receptor was identified in an adult who received the MenACWY meningococcal vaccine as a control.

The CDR3 DNA sequence: TGTGCCAGCAGCTTGGGGCTTTTTTACGAGCAGTACTTC. Protein product: CASSLGLFYEQYF. V usage is TRBV7-9 and J usage is TRBJ2-7, with D perhaps matching TRBD1 (5 bases). This CDR3 spans 13 amino acids. Trimming took 3 bases from V and 4 from J, leaving 10 bases between them. CDR1 is SEHNR and CDR2 is FQNEAQ in the germline V gene (reference sequence).